One and the same sample provided the 25 T cell receptor beta chains below, sequenced in a study of siplizumab effects on memory and regulatory T cells. Sequencing used immunoSEQ multiplex PCR; TCRdb keeps in-frame clones, though not all of them. The sample records approximately 100,000 clones, around 90% being singletons. Sequences were obtained from non-Treg CD4+ T cells sorted from blood. The receptors here all came from a human donor in good health.

The V gene is TRBV18, the J gene TRBJ2-1, with D tentatively TRBD1 (6 bases). This CDR3 is 15 amino acids long. The V gene lost 2 bases and the J gene lost 0 bases, with 8 bases spanning the gap. Germline values: CDR1 KGHSH, CDR2 LQKENI. CDR3 protein: CASSPATGSYNEQFF. CDR3 DNA: TGTGCCAGCTCACCAGCGACAGGCTCCTACAATGAGCAGTTCTTC.

The rearrangement links TRBV30 to TRBJ2-7; 10 nucleotides agree with TRBD2. The CDR3 has 15 amino acids. CDR1 and CDR2 from the germline V gene are GTSNPN and SVGIG (reference sequence). The trim removed 3 bases at V and 0 bases at J, leaving 5 bases unmatched. In nucleotides, the CDR3 is TGTGCCTGGAGGGGACTAGCGCGTAGCTCCTACGAGCAGTACTTC. It encodes CAWRGLARSSYEQYF.

This clone was found once. The rearrangement uses TRBV7-9 and TRBJ2-3, with D unclear. V was cut by 3 bases and J by 6 bases, with 7 bases left in between. The CDR3 runs 12 residues. Germline CDR1 SEHNR, CDR2 FQNEAQ (reference sequence). The CDR3 DNA sequence: TGTGCCAGCAGCTTGGTCCCCGATACGCAGTATTTT. Translated, it gives CASSLVPDTQYF.

The chain has TRBV2 and TRBJ2-5; D might be TRBD2 (6 bases). Trimming shortened V by 0 bases and J by 5 bases, and 13 bases separated the two germline ends. This CDR3 region has 15 residues. Germline V CDR1 and CDR2: SNHLY, FYNNEI. The CDR3 bases are TGTGCCAGCAGTGAAGCGCTTCGGGGGATTGAGACCCAGTACTTC. Translation: CASSEALRGIETQYF.

The CDR3 loop reads CASSYSWVDQETQYF. The CDR3 nucleotides read TGTGCCAGCAGTTACTCGTGGGTAGACCAAGAGACCCAGTACTTC. The chain uses TRBV6-5 and TRBJ2-5; D gene unclear. CDR1 MNHEY and CDR2 SVGAGI come from the germline V gene. CDR3 size: 15 residues. Trimming left V 0 bases short and J 0 bases short, with 8 bases between.

This clone was recorded a few times. The chain carries TRBV30 and TRBJ1-4; 10 bases match TRBD1. Germline values: CDR1 GTSNPN, CDR2 SVGIG (reference sequence). This CDR3 has 16 amino acids. Losses at the gene ends were 7 bases for V and 8 bases for J; bases not matched to a gene: 16. CDR3 region: CASKDRGSAAWEKLFF. The CDR3 DNA reads as TGTGCCTCCAAGGACAGGGGGTCTGCGGCTTGGGAAAAACTGTTTTTT.

V is TRBV9 and J is TRBJ2-3; tentatively, D is TRBD2 (5 bases). The germline V and J ends were trimmed by 5 bases and 4 bases, with 14 bases remaining between them. Looked up from germline, CDR1 is SGDLS and CDR2 is YYNGEE. This CDR3 comprises 14 residues. The CDR3 region is CASSATQAADTQYF. CDR3 DNA sequence: TGTGCCAGCAGTGCTACCCAAGCGGCAGATACGCAGTATTTT.

This chain joins TRBV7-2 and TRBJ2-7, with D tentatively TRBD1 (6 bases). CDR1 and CDR2 (germline): SGHTA, FQGNSA. The CDR3 is 15 residues long. V shed 5 bases and J shed 2 bases, with 16 bases lying between them. CDR3 loop: CASSLQSGTPYEQYF. The CDR3 region has the DNA TGTGCCAGCAGCCTCCAGTCCGGGACACCCTACGAGCAGTACTTC.

This clone was observed a single time. The DNA of the CDR3 is TGTGCCAGCAGCTCAACCGGGCAAGAGACCCAGTACTTC. Its protein product is CASSSTGQETQYF. The chain joins TRBV13 to TRBJ2-5; D uncertain. This CDR3 comprises 13 residues. With 4 bases removed from V and 2 bases from J, the gap between germline ends came to 8 bases. Germline V lookup: CDR1 PRHDT, CDR2 FYEKMQ (reference sequence). Full variable domain (outside the CDR3, taken from reference TRBV13 and TRBJ2-5): AAGVIQSPRHLIKEKRETATLKCYPIPRHDTVYWYQQGPGQDPQFLISFYEKMQSDKGSIPDRFSAQQFSDYHSELNMSSLELGDSALYFCASSSTGQETQYFGPGTRLLVL.

The chain has TRBV19 and TRBJ1-5; tentative D call: TRBD1 (6 bases). V lost 6 bases, J lost 1 base, and 13 bases lay in between. Germline lookup yields CDR1 LNHDA and CDR2 SQIVND (reference sequence). The CDR3 contains 15 residues. CDR3 in DNA: TGTGCCAGTAGCCTCCCACAGGGCAGCAATCAGCCCCAGCATTTT. The encoded protein is CASSLPQGSNQPQHF.

This chain connects TRBV4-2 to TRBJ2-5; possibly TRBD1 or TRBD2 for D (6 bases each). Matching the DNA end better, TRBJ2-7 makes the J call doubtful. Looked up from germline, CDR1 is LGHNA and CDR2 is YNFKEQ. The CDR3 has 15 residues. The chain's CDR3 is CASSQELQGRYEQYF. The DNA for the CDR3 is TGTGCCAGCAGCCAAGAATTGCAGGGGAGGTACGAGCAGTACTTC.

The chain employs TRBV5-4 and TRBJ2-3; 10 nucleotides match TRBD2. Germline assignment: CDR1 SGHNT and CDR2 YYREEE (reference sequence). This CDR3 contains 14 residues. V was clipped by 3 bases and J by 4 bases; unmatched bases: 2. CDR3 amino acids: CASSSSGSADTQYF. CDR3 in DNA: TGTGCCAGCAGCTCTAGCGGGAGCGCAGATACGCAGTATTTT.

The V call is TRBV4-2, the J call TRBJ2-3; 7 nucleotides align to TRBD2. The germline gives CDR1 LGHNA, CDR2 YNFKEQ. The V and J ends lost 6 bases and 4 bases, in that order; junction bases with no gene match: 4. The CDR3 has 13 amino acids. The CDR3 bases are TGTGCCAGCAGGTGGCGGGAGTCAGATACGCAGTATTTT. It yields the protein CASRWRESDTQYF.

The chain joins TRBV11-3 to TRBJ2-7; D might be TRBD2 (6 bases). This CDR3 is built from 13 residues. Germline V gives CDR1 SGHNT, CDR2 YENEEA. V lost 5 bases, J lost 3 bases, and 11 bases lay in between. Here the CDR3 DNA reads TGTGCCAGCAGCGTACGGGGGAACTACGAGCAGTACTTC. It codes for CASSVRGNYEQYF.

The chain uses TRBV2 and TRBJ2-7; 8 positions match TRBD1. V lost 7 bases, J lost 5 bases, and 13 bases stayed unmatched. This CDR3 spans 15 amino acids. Germline V gene lookup returns CDR1 SNHLY and CDR2 FYNNEI. CDR3 region: CASTTDRVGSNEQYF. The CDR3 nucleotides are TGTGCCAGCACTACGGACAGGGTCGGTAGTAACGAGCAGTACTTC.

This chain connects TRBV5-4 to TRBJ1-5; a weak D match, TRBD1 (6 bases). The V gene's germline CDR1 is SGHNT and CDR2 YYREEE (reference sequence). With 3 bases removed from V and 2 bases from J, the gap between germline ends came to 15 bases. This CDR3 comprises 16 residues. As DNA, the CDR3 is TGTGCCAGCAGCTCCACAGGGCCGCAAGGCAATCAGCCCCAGCATTTT. It translates to CASSSTGPQGNQPQHF.

The genes are TRBV20-1 and TRBJ2-5; D is undetermined. The ends were cut back, 3 bases at V and 2 bases at J, with 4 bases in the middle. The germline gives CDR1 DFQATT, CDR2 SNEGSKA (reference sequence). The CDR3 runs 11 residues. This CDR3 is CSASSQETQYF. The DNA for the CDR3 is TGCAGTGCTAGTAGTCAAGAGACCCAGTACTTC.

The chain recombines TRBV10-1 with TRBJ1-1; TRBD1 matches at 11 bases. The CDR3 loop spans 18 amino acids. The trim removed 4 bases at V and 5 bases at J, leaving 15 bases unmatched. Germline V gene lookup returns CDR1 WNHNN and CDR2 SYGVQD (reference sequence). CDR3 in amino acids: CASSVRDRGSTSRTEAFF. The CDR3 nucleotides are TGCGCCAGCAGTGTACGGGACAGGGGGTCTACGTCCCGAACTGAAGCTTTCTTT.

V gene TRBV19 combines with J gene TRBJ2-1; perhaps D is TRBD1 or TRBD2 (5 bases each). V was shortened by 3 bases and J by 5 bases, with 14 bases between the two germline ends. The germline V gene encodes CDR1 LNHDA and CDR2 SQIVND (reference sequence). This CDR3 region has 15 residues. CDR3 in DNA: TGTGCCAGTAGTATTTATGGGGGAAGTAACAATGAGCAGTTCTTC. Residues: CASSIYGGSNNEQFF.

J is TRBJ2-2 and V is TRBV4-1, with D tentatively TRBD1 (6 bases). V shed 8 bases and J shed 1 base, with 17 bases lying between them. The germline V gene has CDR1 MGHRA and CDR2 YSYEKL. The CDR3 contains 16 residues. As DNA, the CDR3 is TGCGCCAGCGCCGGCCGGCGAGGGGGGAACACCGGGGAGCTGTTTTTT. It translates to CASAGRRGGNTGELFF.

This chain connects TRBV9 to TRBJ2-1; 13 bases align to TRBD2. Germline V CDR1 and CDR2: SGDLS, YYNGEE. The CDR3 contains 15 residues. The V gene end was trimmed by 4 bases and the J gene end by 12 bases; junction bases not matched to a gene: 10. The CDR3 DNA reads TGTGCCAGCAGCAAAGGGACTAGCGGGGATACTGCGCAGTTCTTC. Protein sequence: CASSKGTSGDTAQFF.

CDR3 DNA: TGTGCCAGCAGCTTAGATCGGGACAGGGAAGCTTTCTTT. This codes for CASSLDRDREAFF. The chain joins TRBV11-2 to TRBJ1-1; 8 bases line up with TRBD1. CDR3 length equals 13 residues. In germline, CDR1 is SGHAT, CDR2 FQNNGV. V trimming: 0 bases; J trimming: 8 bases; junction bases outside the gene matches: 2.

V is TRBV5-3 and J is TRBJ1-5; tentatively, D is TRBD1 (6 bases). TRBV5-3 has ORF status, its function being uncertain. V was trimmed by 8 bases and J by 6 bases, leaving 18 bases between them. The CDR3 runs 14 residues. The CDR3 reads CASTVQGQAQPQHF. CDR3 DNA sequence: TGTGCCAGCACTGTACAGGGTCAGGCTCAGCCCCAGCATTTT.

This clone was counted between two and nine times. The chain is built from TRBV30 and TRBJ2-5; D call uncertain. The CDR3 totals 12 residues. CDR1 and CDR2 from the germline V gene are GTSNPN and SVGIG (reference sequence). The ends were cut back, 5 bases at V and 0 bases at J, with 7 bases in the middle. The CDR3 bases are TGTGCCTGGGCTAGGTACCAAGAGACCCAGTACTTC. Protein sequence: CAWARYQETQYF.

The J gene is TRBJ1-1, the V gene TRBV28; D gene ambiguous. The CDR3 covers 14 residues. V was shortened by 5 bases and J by 1 base, with 11 bases between the two germline ends. Germline CDR1 reads MDHEN; CDR2 reads SYDVKM. CDR3 amino acids: CASSPSARNTEAFF. The CDR3 DNA reads as TGTGCCAGCAGTCCTTCGGCACGGAACACTGAAGCTTTCTTT. Full variable domain (missing parts from reference TRBV28 and TRBJ1-1): DVKVTQSSRYLVKRTGEKVFLECVQDMDHENMFWYRQDPGLGLRLIYFSYDVKMKEKGDIPEGYSVSREKKERFSLILESASTNQTSMYLCASSPSARNTEAFFGQGTRLTVV.